The next 19 T cell receptor beta chains were all read from a single sample in a study of early T cells in non-severe SARS-CoV-2 infection. MiXCR, applied by TCRdb to the 5' RACE reads, yields one record per CDR3 protein. The data hold 25,000 to 30,000 distinct CDR3 sequences, with roughly 5% observed a single time. Sequenced input: whole blood. The receptors were sampled from an adult who was a healthcare worker with PCR-confirmed SARS-CoV-2 infection or an uninfected control (not recorded which).

This clonotype was seen many times. The gene calls are TRBV9 and TRBJ1-5; D possibly corresponds to TRBD1 (5 bases). The CDR3 has 15 amino acids. Looked up from germline, CDR1 is SGDLS and CDR2 is YYNGEE. Trimming cost V 3 bases and J 5 bases, with 15 bases left between them. The DNA of the CDR3 is TGTGCCAGCAGCGCGGCAGGACGGGGCGATCAGCCCCAGCATTTT. This gives the protein CASSAAGRGDQPQHF.

The chain carries TRBV11-3 and TRBJ2-7, with 7 bases aligning to TRBD1. The CDR3 is made up of 12 amino acids. J gave up 6 bases and V 5 bases, and 4 bases lay outside the gene matches. Germline lookup yields CDR1 SGHNT and CDR2 YENEEA. CDR3 coding DNA: TGTGCCAGCAGCAACAGGGGCGGCGAGCAGTACTTC. Amino acids: CASSNRGGEQYF.

In its sample, this clonotype was seen many times. The rearrangement joins TRBV6-2 or TRBV6-3 to TRBJ2-1, with a weak D call TRBD2 (6 bases). CDR1 and CDR2 (germline): MNHEY, SVGEGT. V was trimmed by 5 bases and J by 5 bases, leaving 10 bases between them. The CDR3 has 13 amino acids. The CDR3 region has the DNA TGTGCCAGCAGTGACGGGGGAGACAATGAGCAGTTCTTC. This translates into CASSDGGDNEQFF.

This clonotype was detected ten times or more. The CDR3 DNA sequence: TGTGCCAGCAGCTTGAACCGGGACAGTGGAGCTTTCTTT. Its protein is CASSLNRDSGAFF. The J gene is TRBJ1-1, the V gene TRBV7-8, with 7 bases identical to TRBD1. This CDR3 contains 13 residues. Unmatched junction bases numbered 8, after V lost 3 bases and J lost 10 bases. The germline gives CDR1 SGHVS, CDR2 FQNEAQ.

In its sample, this clonotype was seen a few times. V gene TRBV10-1 combines with J gene TRBJ2-7; D may be TRBD1 (6 bases). Trimming took off 10 bases at V and 2 bases at J, with 18 bases between the two ends. There are 14 residues in the CDR3. Germline V gene sequence: CDR1 WNHNN, CDR2 SYGVQD (reference sequence). CDR3 coding DNA: TGCGCCACCTCGCCGGCCAGGGGAGCCTACGAGCAGTACTTC. It translates to CATSPARGAYEQYF.

The chain carries TRBV29-1 and TRBJ2-3, with D maybe TRBD1 (6 bases). V lost 5 bases, J lost 4 bases, and 10 bases lay in between. Germline CDR1 SQVTM, CDR2 ANQGSEA. The CDR3 is 12 residues long. The CDR3 coding sequence is TGCAGCGTTCCCAGGGGCGCAGATACGCAGTATTTT. This translates into CSVPRGADTQYF.

This clonotype was observed many times. The chain uses TRBV5-1 and TRBJ2-1; unclear D gene. V lost 0 bases and J 5 bases, leaving 6 bases between the germline ends. The CDR3 length is 13 residues. Germline V gene sequence: CDR1 SGHRS, CDR2 YFSETQ. The CDR3 coding sequence is TGCGCCAGCAGCTTGGGACGACACAATGAGCAGTTCTTC. This sequence encodes CASSLGRHNEQFF.

Many counts were recorded for this clonotype. The chain combines TRBV29-1 with TRBJ1-2, with TRBD1 as a possible D gene (5 bases). Trimming left V 6 bases short and J 1 base short, with 18 bases between. This CDR3 contains 15 residues. Germline CDR1 reads SQVTM; CDR2 reads ANQGSEA. For the CDR3, the DNA is TGCAGCGTCCAACAAACAGGATTCGGTAACTATGGCTACACCTTC. It translates to CSVQQTGFGNYGYTF.

This clonotype was detected many times. V is TRBV5-4 and J is TRBJ2-7; D is perhaps TRBD2 (6 bases). The CDR3 consists of 15 residues. V was pared by 4 bases and J by 0 bases, with 14 bases between. Germline CDR1 and CDR2: SGHNT and YYREEE (reference sequence). The chain's CDR3 is CASSPGTLSSYEQYF. CDR3 bases: TGTGCCAGCAGCCCAGGGACTCTGAGCTCCTACGAGCAGTACTTC.

This clonotype was seen repeatedly, ten times or more. The chain combines TRBV3-1 with TRBJ1-1, with D uncertain. Germline V CDR1 and CDR2: LGHDT, YNNKEL (reference sequence). Trimming cost V 2 bases and J 11 bases, with 12 bases left between them. CDR3 length: 12 residues. For the CDR3, the DNA is TGTGCCAGCAGCCAACTCGGAAGGCGGGCTTTCTTT. It codes for CASSQLGRRAFF. Variable domain in full (rest from reference TRBV3-1 and TRBJ1-1): DTAVSQTPKYLVTQMGNDKSIKCEQNLGHDTMYWYKQDSKKFLKIMFSYNNKELIINETVPNRFSPKSPDKAHLNLHINSLELGDSAVYFCASSQLGRRAFFGQGTRLTVV.

This clonotype has a count of ten or more. V usage is TRBV24-1 and J usage is TRBJ2-1, with D uncertain. Deletions cut 4 bases from V and 5 bases from J, with 8 bases between. From germline, CDR1 is KGHDR and CDR2 SFDVKD. The CDR3 runs to 13 residues. CDR3 in DNA: TGTGCCACCAGTGAACGGATTAACAATGAGCAGTTCTTC. Translated: CATSERINNEQFF.

This clonotype appeared many times. The J gene is TRBJ2-3, the V gene TRBV6-4, with TRBD2 identical over 8 bases. With V trimmed by 0 bases and J by 3 bases, 2 bases remained unmatched. The CDR3 runs 15 residues. Germline V gene data show CDR1 as MRHNA and CDR2 as SNTAGT. The CDR3 reads CASSDSGGATDTQYF. The CDR3 region has the DNA TGTGCCAGCAGTGACTCCGGGGGGGCAACAGATACGCAGTATTTT.

This clonotype was detected only a few times. The chain couples TRBV15 to TRBJ2-6, with D uncertain. This CDR3 spans 15 amino acids. Germline V gene sequence: CDR1 LNHNV, CDR2 YYDKDF (reference sequence). Trimming pared 0 bases from V and 0 bases from J, leaving 3 bases between. The CDR3 DNA sequence: TGTGCCACCAGCAGAGAGGGCTCTGGGGCCAACGTCCTGACTTTC. Its protein product is CATSREGSGANVLTF.

In this sample, this clonotype turned up a few times. V and J are TRBV5-1 and TRBJ2-5; perhaps D is TRBD1 or TRBD2 (5 bases each). The CDR3 is 15 amino acids. In germline, CDR1 is SGHRS, CDR2 YFSETQ. V was pared by 1 base and J by 5 bases, with 15 bases between. The CDR3 DNA sequence: TGCGCCAGCAGCTTGCTAGGGACGGGCGAGGAGACCCAGTACTTC. It specifies CASSLLGTGEETQYF.

This clonotype was observed at least ten times. The chain carries TRBV11-2 and TRBJ1-1; D perhaps matches TRBD1 (6 bases). Looked up from germline, CDR1 is SGHAT and CDR2 is FQNNGV. This CDR3 contains 13 residues. V lost 1 base, J lost 10 bases, and 13 bases lay in between. The CDR3 region has the DNA TGTGCCAGCAGCTTAGGACAGGCAATTGCAGCTTTCTTT. Its protein product is CASSLGQAIAAFF.

This clonotype was counted many times. This chain connects TRBV20-1 to TRBJ2-3, with 10 bases identical to TRBD2. The length of the CDR3 is 16 residues. J was trimmed by 2 bases and V by 4 bases; bases with no gene match: 9. The germline V gene has CDR1 DFQATT and CDR2 SNEGSKA (reference sequence). The CDR3 protein is CSATPLAGLATDTQYF. The CDR3 nucleotides read TGCAGTGCTACGCCACTAGCGGGGTTGGCCACAGATACGCAGTATTTT.

V gene TRBV6-1 combines with J gene TRBJ1-6; no firm D call. CDR1 is MNHNS, CDR2 SASEGT, per germline. Deletions cut 3 bases from V and 8 bases from J, with 11 bases between. CDR3 length: 14 residues. CDR3 region: CASSEWRADSPLHF. The CDR3 DNA reads as TGTGCCAGCAGTGAGTGGAGGGCTGATTCACCCCTCCACTTT.

This clonotype was detected many times. V gene TRBV28 combines with J gene TRBJ1-5; no firm D call. From germline, CDR1 is MDHEN and CDR2 SYDVKM. The V end lost 5 bases, the J end lost 4 bases, and 12 bases lay between the germline ends. The CDR3 length is 14 residues. The CDR3 reads CASSPEAGNQPQHF. CDR3 in DNA: TGTGCCAGCAGTCCCGAGGCAGGAAATCAGCCCCAGCATTTT.

V usage is TRBV3-1 and J usage is TRBJ2-1; D is perhaps TRBD2 (5 bases). Trimming removed 7 bases at V and 8 bases at J, with 27 bases between. This CDR3 has 17 residues. Germline CDR1 LGHDT, CDR2 YNNKEL (reference sequence). In DNA, the CDR3 is TGTGCCAGCACCCGAGGAAGGCTAGTGGGAGTACGGGATGAGCAGTTCTTC. Its protein is CASTRGRLVGVRDEQFF.